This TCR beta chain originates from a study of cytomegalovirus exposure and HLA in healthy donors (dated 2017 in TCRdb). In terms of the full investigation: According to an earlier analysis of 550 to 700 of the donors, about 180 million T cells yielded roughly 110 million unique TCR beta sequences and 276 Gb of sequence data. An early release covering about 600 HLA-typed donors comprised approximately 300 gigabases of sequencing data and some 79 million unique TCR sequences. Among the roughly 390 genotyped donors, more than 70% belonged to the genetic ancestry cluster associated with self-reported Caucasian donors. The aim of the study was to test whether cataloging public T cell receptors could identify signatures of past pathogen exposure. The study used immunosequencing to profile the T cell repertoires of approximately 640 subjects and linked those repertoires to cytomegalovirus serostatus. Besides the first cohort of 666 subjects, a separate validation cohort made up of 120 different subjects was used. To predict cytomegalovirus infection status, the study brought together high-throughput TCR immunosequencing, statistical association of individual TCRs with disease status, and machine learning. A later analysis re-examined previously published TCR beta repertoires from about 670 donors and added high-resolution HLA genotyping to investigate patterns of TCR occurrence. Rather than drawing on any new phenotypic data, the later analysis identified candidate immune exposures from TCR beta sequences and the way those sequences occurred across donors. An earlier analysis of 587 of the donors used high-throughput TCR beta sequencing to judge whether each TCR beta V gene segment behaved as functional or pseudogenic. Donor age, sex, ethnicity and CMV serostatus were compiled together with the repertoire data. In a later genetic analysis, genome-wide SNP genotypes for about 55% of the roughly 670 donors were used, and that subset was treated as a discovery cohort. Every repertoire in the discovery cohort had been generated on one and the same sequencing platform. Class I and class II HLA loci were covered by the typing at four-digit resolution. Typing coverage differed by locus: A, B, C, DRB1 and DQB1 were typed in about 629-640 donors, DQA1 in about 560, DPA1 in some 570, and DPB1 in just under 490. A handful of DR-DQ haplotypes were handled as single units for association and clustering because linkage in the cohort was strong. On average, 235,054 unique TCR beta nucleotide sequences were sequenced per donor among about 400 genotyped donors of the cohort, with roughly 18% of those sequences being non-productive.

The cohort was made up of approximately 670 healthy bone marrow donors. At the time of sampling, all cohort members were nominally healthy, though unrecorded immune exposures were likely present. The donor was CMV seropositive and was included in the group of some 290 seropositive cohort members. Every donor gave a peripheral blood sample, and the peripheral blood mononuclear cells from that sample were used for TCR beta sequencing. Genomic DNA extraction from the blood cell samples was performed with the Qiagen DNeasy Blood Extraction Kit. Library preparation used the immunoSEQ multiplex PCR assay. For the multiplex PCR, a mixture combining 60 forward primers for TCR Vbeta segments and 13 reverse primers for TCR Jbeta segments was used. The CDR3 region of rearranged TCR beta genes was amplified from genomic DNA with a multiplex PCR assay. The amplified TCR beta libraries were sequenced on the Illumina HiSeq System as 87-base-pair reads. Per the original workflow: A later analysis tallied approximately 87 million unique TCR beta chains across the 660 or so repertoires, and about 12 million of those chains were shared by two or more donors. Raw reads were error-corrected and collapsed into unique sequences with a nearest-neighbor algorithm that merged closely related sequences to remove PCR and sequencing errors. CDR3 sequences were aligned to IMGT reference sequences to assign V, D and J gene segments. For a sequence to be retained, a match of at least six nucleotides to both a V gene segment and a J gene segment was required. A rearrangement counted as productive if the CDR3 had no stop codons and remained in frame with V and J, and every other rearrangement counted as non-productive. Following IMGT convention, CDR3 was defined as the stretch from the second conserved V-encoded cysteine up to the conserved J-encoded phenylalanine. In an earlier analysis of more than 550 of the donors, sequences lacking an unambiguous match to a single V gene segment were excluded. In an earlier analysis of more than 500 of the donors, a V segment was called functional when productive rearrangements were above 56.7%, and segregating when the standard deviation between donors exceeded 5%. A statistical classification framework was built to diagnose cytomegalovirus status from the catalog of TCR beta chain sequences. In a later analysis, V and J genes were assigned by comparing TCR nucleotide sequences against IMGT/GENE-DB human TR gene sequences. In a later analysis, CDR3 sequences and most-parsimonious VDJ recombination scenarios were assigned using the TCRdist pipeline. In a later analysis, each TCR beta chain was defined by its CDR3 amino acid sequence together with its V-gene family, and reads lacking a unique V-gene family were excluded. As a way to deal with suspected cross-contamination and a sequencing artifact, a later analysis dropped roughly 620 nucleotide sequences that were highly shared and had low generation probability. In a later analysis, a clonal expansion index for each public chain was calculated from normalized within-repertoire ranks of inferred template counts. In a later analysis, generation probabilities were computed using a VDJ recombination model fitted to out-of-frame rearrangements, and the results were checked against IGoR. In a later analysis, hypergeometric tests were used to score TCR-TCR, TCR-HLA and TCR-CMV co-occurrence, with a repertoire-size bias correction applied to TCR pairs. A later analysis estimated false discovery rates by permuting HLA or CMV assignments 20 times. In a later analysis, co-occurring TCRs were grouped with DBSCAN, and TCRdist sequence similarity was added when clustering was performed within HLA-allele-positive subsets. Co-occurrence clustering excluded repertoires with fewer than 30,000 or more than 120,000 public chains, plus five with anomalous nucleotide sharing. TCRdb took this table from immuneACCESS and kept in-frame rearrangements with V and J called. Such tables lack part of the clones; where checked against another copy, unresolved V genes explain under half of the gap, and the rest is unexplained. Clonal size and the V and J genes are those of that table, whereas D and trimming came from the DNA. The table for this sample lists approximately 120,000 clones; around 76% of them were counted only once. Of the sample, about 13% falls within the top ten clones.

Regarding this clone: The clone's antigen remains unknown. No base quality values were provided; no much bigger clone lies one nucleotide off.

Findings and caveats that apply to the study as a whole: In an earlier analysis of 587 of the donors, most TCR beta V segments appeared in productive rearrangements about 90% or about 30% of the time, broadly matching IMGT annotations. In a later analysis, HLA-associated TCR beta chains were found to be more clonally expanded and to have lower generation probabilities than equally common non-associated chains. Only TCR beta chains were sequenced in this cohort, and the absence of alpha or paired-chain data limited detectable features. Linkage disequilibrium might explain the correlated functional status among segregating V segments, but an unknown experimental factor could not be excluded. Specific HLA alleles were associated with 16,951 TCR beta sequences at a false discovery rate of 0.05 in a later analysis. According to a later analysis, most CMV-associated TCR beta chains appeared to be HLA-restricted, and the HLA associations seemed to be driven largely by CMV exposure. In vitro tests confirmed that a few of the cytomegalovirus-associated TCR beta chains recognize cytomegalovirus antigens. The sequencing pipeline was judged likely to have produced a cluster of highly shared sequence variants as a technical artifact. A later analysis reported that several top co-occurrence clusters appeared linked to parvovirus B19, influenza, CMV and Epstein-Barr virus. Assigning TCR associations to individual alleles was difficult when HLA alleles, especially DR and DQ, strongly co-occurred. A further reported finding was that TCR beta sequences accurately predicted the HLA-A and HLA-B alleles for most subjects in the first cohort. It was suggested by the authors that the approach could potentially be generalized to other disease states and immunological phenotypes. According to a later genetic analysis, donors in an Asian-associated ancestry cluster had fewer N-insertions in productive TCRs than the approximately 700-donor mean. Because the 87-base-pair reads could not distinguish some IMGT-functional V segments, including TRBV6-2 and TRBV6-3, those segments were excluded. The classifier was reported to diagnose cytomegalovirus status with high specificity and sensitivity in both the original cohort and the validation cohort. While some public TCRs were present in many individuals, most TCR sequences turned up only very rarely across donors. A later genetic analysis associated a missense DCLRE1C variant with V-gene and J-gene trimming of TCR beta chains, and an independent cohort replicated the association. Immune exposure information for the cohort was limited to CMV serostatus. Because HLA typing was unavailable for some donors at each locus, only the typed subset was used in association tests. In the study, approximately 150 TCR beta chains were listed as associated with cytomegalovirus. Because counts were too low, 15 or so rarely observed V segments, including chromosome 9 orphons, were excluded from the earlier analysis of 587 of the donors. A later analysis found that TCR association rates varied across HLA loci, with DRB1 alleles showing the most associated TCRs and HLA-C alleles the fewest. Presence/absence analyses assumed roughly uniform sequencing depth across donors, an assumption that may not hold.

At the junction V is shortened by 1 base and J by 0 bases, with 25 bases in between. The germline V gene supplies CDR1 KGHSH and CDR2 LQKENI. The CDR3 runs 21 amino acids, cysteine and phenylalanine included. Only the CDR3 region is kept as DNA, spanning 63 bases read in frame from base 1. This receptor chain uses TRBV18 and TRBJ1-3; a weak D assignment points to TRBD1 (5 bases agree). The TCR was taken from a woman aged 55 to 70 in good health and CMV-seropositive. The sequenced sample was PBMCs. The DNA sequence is TGTGCCAGCTCACCACTAGGGCAGGGCTACGGATTTGCGAGCTCTGGAAACACCATATATTTT. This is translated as CASSPLGQGYGFASSGNTIYF.